This T cell receptor (beta chain) derives from a study of blood T cell repertoires in COVID-19. Study-level background: T cells, B-cell-depleted T cells, or PBMCs supplied cDNA or gDNA.

This CDR3 contains 15 residues. After removal of 2 bases from V and 5 bases from J, the junction contained 4 bases not matched to a gene. The germline V gene encodes CDR1 SGHRS and CDR2 YFSETQ. Profiled with immunoSEQ multiplex PCR; TCRdb holds only in-frame clones, not every one. The profile shows some 110,000 clones, 80% to 90% of them singletons. J is TRBJ2-2 and V is TRBV5-1; 9 bases align to TRBD1. The sample taken for sequencing was peripheral blood. The TCR originated in a man between 65 and 85 years old who had recovered from COVID-19. The CDR3 DNA reads TGCGCCAGCAGCTTTACAGGGGGCGGAACCGGGGAGCTGTTTTTT. Protein sequence: CASSFTGGGTGELFF.